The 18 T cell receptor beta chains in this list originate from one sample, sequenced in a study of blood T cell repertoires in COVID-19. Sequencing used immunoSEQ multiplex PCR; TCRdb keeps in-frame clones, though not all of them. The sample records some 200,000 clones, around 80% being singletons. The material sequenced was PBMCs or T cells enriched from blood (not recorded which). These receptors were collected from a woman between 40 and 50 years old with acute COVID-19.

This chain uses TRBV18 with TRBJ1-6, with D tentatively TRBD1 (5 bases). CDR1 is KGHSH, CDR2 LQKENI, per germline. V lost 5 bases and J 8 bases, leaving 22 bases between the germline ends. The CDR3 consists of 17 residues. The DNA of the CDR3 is TGTGCCAGCTCATTCCGACAGCAATACCAGGGTGATTCACCCCTCCACTTT. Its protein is CASSFRQQYQGDSPLHF.

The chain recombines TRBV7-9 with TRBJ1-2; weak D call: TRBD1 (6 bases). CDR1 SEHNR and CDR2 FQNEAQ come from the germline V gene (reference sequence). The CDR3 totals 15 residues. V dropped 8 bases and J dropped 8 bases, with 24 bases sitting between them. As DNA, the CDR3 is TGTGCCAGCGACCCGGTGGCAGGGGACATTGGGGGCTACACCTTC. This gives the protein CASDPVAGDIGGYTF.

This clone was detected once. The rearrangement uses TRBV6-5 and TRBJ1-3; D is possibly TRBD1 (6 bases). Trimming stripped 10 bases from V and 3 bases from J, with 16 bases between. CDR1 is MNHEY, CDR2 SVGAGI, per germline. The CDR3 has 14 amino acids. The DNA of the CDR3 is TGTGCCATTTCGTACAGGGAGTATGGAAACACCATATATTTT. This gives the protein CAISYREYGNTIYF.

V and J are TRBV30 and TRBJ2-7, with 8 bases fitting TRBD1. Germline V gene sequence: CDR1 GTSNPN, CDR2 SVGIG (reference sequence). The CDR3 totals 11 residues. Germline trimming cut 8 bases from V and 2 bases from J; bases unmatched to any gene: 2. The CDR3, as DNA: TGTGCCGGGACAGGTGCCTACGAGCAGTACTTC. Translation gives CAGTGAYEQYF.

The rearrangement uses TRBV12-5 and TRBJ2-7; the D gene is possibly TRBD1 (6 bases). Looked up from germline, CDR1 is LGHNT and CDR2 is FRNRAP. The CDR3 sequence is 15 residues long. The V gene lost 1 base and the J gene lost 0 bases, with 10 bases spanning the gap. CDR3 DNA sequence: TGTGCTAGTGGTTTGGCTAGGACAGACTCCTACGAGCAGTACTTC. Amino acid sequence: CASGLARTDSYEQYF.

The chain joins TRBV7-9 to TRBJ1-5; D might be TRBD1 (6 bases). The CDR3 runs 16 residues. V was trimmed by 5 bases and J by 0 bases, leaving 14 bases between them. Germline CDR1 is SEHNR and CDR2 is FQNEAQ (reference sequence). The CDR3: CASSTGGTPSNQPQHF. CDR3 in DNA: TGTGCCAGCAGCACGGGAGGGACACCTAGCAATCAGCCCCAGCATTTT.

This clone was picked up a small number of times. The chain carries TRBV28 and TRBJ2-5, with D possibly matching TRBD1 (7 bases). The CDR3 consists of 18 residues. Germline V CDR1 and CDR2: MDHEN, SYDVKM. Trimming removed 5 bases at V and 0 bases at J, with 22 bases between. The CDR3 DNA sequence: TGTGCCAGCAGTCTTTCGATCAGGGCAGGGGGGTACCAAGAGACCCAGTACTTC. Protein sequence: CASSLSIRAGGYQETQYF.

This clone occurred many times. As DNA, the CDR3 is TGTGCCAGTAGTACGGGACTAGCGGGGGGGCTGGAGACCCAGTACTTC. Its protein is CASSTGLAGGLETQYF. The gene calls are TRBV19 and TRBJ2-5; TRBD2 aligns across 16 bases. V lost 4 bases, J lost 5 bases, and 4 bases stayed unmatched. Germline CDR1 LNHDA, CDR2 SQIVND (reference sequence). The CDR3 contains 16 residues.

CDR3 in amino acids: CASSLEDFTIHTQYF. The CDR3 DNA follows: TGTGCCAGCAGCTTAGAAGACTTCACCATCCATACGCAGTATTTT. The V gene is TRBV11-3, the J gene TRBJ2-3, with D unresolved. The CDR3 totals 15 residues. Trimming removed 0 bases from V and 7 bases from J, with 14 bases in between. Germline V gene data show CDR1 as SGHNT and CDR2 as YENEEA.

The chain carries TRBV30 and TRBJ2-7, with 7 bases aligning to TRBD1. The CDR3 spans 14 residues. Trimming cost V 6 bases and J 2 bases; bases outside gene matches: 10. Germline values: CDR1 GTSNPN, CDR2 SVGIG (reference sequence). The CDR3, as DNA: TGTGCCTGCCAGGGAACAGGGGCCCCCTACGAGCAGTACTTC. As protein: CACQGTGAPYEQYF.

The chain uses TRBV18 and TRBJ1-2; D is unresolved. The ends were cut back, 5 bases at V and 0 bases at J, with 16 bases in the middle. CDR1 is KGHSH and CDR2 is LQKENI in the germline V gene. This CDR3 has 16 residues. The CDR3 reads CASSEYSGEANYGYTF. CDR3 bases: TGTGCCAGCTCAGAGTATAGCGGAGAAGCTAACTATGGCTACACCTTC. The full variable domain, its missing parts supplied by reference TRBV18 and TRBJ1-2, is NAGVMQNPRHLVRRRGQEARLRCSPMKGHSHVYWYRQLPEEGLKFMVYLQKENIIDESGMPKERFSAEFPKEGPSILRIQQVVRGDSAAYFCASSEYSGEANYGYTFGSGTRLTVV.

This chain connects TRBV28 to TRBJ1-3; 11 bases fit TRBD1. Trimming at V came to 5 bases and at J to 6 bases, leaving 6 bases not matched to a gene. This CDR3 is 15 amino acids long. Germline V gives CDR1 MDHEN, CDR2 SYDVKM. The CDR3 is CASSRGQGAENTIYF. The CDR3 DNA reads TGTGCCAGCAGTCGCGGACAGGGGGCGGAAAACACCATATATTTT.

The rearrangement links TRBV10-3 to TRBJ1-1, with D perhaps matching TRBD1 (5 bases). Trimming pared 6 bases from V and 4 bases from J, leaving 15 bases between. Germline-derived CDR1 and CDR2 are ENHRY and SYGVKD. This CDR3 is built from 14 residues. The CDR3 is CAIRMGGFATEAFF. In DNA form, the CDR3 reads TGTGCCATCAGGATGGGGGGGTTCGCCACTGAAGCTTTCTTT.

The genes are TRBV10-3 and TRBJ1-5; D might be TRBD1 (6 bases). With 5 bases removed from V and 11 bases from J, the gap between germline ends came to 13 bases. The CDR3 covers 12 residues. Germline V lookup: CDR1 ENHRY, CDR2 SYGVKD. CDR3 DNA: TGTGCCATCAGTCTTCTAAGGGGGACCCAGCATTTT. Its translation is CAISLLRGTQHF.

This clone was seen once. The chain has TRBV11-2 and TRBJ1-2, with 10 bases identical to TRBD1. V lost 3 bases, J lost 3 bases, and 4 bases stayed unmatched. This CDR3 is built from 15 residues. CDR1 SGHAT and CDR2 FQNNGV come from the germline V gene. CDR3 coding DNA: TGTGCCAGCAGCTTGACAGGGGGCGGGGACTATGGCTACACCTTC. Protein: CASSLTGGGDYGYTF.

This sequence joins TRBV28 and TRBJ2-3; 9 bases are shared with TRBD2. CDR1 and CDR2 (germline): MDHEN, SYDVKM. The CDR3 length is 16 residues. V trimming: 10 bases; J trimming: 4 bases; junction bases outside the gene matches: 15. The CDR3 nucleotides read TGTGCCACTGAAGAGGTAGCGGGAGAAAGGGCAGATACGCAGTATTTT. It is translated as CATEEVAGERADTQYF.

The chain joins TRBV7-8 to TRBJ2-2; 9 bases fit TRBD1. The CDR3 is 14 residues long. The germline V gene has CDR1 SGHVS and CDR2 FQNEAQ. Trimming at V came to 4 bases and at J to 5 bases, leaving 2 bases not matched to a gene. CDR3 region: CASSSQGATGELFF. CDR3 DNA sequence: TGTGCCAGCAGCTCACAGGGGGCAACCGGGGAGCTGTTTTTT. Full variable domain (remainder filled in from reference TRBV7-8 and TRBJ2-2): GAGVSQSPRYKVAKRGQDVALRCDPISGHVSLFWYQQALGQGPEFLTYFQNEAQLDKSGLPSDRFFAERPEGSVSTLKIQRTQQEDSAVYLCASSSQGATGELFFGEGSRLTVL.

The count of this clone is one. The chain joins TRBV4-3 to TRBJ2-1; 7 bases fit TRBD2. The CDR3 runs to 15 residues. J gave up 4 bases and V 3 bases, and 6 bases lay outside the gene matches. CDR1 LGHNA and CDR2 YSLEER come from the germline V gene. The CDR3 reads CASSQREGGYNEQFF. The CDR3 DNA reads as TGCGCCAGCAGCCAGAGAGAGGGAGGGTACAATGAGCAGTTCTTC.